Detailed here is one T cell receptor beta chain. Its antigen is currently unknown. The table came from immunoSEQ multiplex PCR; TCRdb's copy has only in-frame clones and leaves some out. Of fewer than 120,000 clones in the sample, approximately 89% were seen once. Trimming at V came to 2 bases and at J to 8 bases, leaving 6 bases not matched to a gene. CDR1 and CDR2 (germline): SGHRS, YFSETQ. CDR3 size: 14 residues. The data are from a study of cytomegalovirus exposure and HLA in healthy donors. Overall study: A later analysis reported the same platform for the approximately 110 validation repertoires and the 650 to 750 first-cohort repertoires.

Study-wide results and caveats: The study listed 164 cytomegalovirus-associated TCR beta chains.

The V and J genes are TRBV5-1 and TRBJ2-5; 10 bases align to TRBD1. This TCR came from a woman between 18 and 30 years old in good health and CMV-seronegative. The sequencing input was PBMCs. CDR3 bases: TGCGCCAGCAGCTTACGCGGACAGGGGGATACCCAGTACTTC. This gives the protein CASSLRGQGDTQYF.